This entry describes one TCR beta chain. The data were obtained in a study of blood T cell repertoires in COVID-19. Study background: Sources were T cells, B-cell-depleted T cells, or PBMCs; the material itself was cDNA or gDNA.

Here immunoSEQ multiplex PCR was the method, and the copy in TCRdb shows in-frame clones only, minus some. The sample gives 150,000 to 200,000 clones, around 85% of which show up once; 3% to 3.5% is in the top ten. This CDR3 comprises 13 residues. V lost 10 bases and J lost 6, with 19 bases in between. Germline CDR1 is SGHRS and CDR2 is YFSETQ. The chain is built from TRBV5-1 and TRBJ1-1, with D perhaps matching TRBD1 (6 bases). This clonotype was obtained from a man between 60 and 75 years old with acute or convalescent COVID-19. The sequencing input was peripheral blood. The CDR3 reads CASRGRGAAEAFF. As DNA, the CDR3 is TGCGCCTCTCGTGGCAGGGGCGCTGCTGAAGCTTTCTTT. Full variable domain (remainder filled in from reference TRBV5-1 and TRBJ1-1): KAGVTQTPRYLIKTRGQQVTLSCSPISGHRSVSWYQQTPGQGLQFLFEYFSETQRNKGNFPGRFSGRQFSNSRSEMNVSTLELGDSALYLCASRGRGAAEAFFGQGTRLTVV.